These T cell receptor beta chains were read from a single sample in a study of cytomegalovirus exposure and HLA in healthy donors. The method was immunoSEQ multiplex PCR; TCRdb's version includes in-frame clones alone and lacks a portion of them. Counted here are under 250,000 clones, over 80% occurring once; the ten biggest clones make up roughly 0.7%. Source material: PBMCs. These receptors all stem from a boy between 2 and 10 years old in good health and CMV-seronegative. Both conserved end residues are trimmed from each CDR3.

V: TRBV30
J: TRBJ1-2
length: 10
CDR3: AWSTTGYGYT

V: TRBV6-5
J: TRBJ2-2
length: 11
CDR3: ASSYSVTGELF

V: TRBV2
J: TRBJ1-2
length: 8
CDR3: ASLDSGYT

V: TRBV6-5
J: TRBJ2-3
length: 13
CDR3: ASSLSGTSGDTQY

V: TRBV15
J: TRBJ1-1
length: 13
CDR3: ATSRVQGMNTEAF

V: TRBV11-2
J: TRBJ2-2
length: 15
CDR3: ASSLEVYQGDAGELF

V: TRBV5-4
J: TRBJ1-1
length: 10
CDR3: ASSRGNTEAF

V: TRBV12-5
J: TRBJ2-7
length: 10
CDR3: ASGPSRGEQY

V: TRBV4-3
J: TRBJ2-7
length: 14
CDR3: ASSQVRGVNPYEQY

V: TRBV21-1
J: TRBJ2-7
length: 10
CDR3: ASSPPRREQY

V: TRBV5-4
J: TRBJ1-1
length: 9
CDR3: ASRVGGDAF

V: TRBV2
J: TRBJ1-1
length: 11
CDR3: ASSHVRGTEAF

V: TRBV5-1
J: TRBJ2-2
length: 14
CDR3: ASSLVSGLNTGELF

V: TRBV30
J: TRBJ1-5
length: 12
CDR3: AWTPFSGDQPQH

V: TRBV27
J: TRBJ2-1
length: 12
CDR3: ASSPSSPSHEQF

V: TRBV13
J: TRBJ2-1
length: 13
CDR3: ASSSRDRGSNEQF

V: TRBV5-4
J: NA
length: 12
CDR3: ASSRGQGDHEQY

V: TRBV29-1
J: TRBJ2-5
length: 14
CDR3: SVDGSSGGFQETQY

V: TRBV19
J: TRBJ2-7
length: 12
CDR3: ASSTSPTLHEQY

V: TRBV9
J: TRBJ2-2
length: 13
CDR3: ASSVVSSNTGELF

V: TRBV4-1
J: NA
length: 13
CDR3: ASSPLTGTTYEQY

V: TRBV10-3
J: TRBJ2-1
length: 11
CDR3: AIASGGRREQF

V: TRBV6-1
J: TRBJ2-7
length: 14
CDR3: ASSEAGQMGDYEQY

V: TRBV6-5
J: TRBJ1-2
length: 12
CDR3: ASSSRDRVYGYT

V: TRBV11-2
J: TRBJ1-1
length: 14
CDR3: ASSLRDRGAKAEAF

V: TRBV19
J: TRBJ1-1
length: 12
CDR3: ASIAGAMNTEAF

V: TRBV25-1
J: TRBJ1-1
length: 11
CDR3: ASSEMGGTEAF

V: TRBV19
J: TRBJ2-1
length: 16
CDR3: ASSQLAGYGSSYNEQF

V: TRBV27
J: TRBJ2-7
length: 13
CDR3: ASSLSPRGLHEQY

V: TRBV28
J: TRBJ2-2
length: 15
CDR3: ASSLRTGDWNTGELF

V: TRBV4-1
J: TRBJ1-3
length: 12
CDR3: ASSQQIGGDTIY

V: TRBV7-9
J: TRBJ2-1
length: 17
CDR3: ASTTPLREREGRGDEQF

V: TRBV5-4
J: TRBJ1-3
length: 14
CDR3: ASSFGTTNSGNTIY

V: TRBV5-4
J: TRBJ2-7
length: 13
CDR3: ASSFGRGNAYEQY

V: TRBV2
J: TRBJ1-5
length: 13
CDR3: ASSEEDRGNQPQH

V: TRBV10-3
J: TRBJ1-1
length: 9
CDR3: AILGTTGAF

V: TRBV11-2
J: TRBJ1-4
length: 13
CDR3: ASSSTGATNEKLF

V: TRBV6-1
J: TRBJ2-7
length: 14
CDR3: ASSGEYGLEGIEQY

V: TRBV27
J: TRBJ2-7
length: 11
CDR3: ASSLQGTYEQY

V: TRBV19
J: TRBJ2-1
length: 14
CDR3: ASSRTGGGSYNEQF

V: TRBV4-2
J: TRBJ1-4
length: 15
CDR3: ASSQSVGQGLGEKLF

V: TRBV19
J: TRBJ1-1
length: 17
CDR3: ASSIKGVWDRPVNTEAF

V: TRBV7-6
J: TRBJ2-2
length: 15
CDR3: ASSPEVGLADTGELF

V: TRBV5-1
J: TRBJ2-3
length: 13
CDR3: ASAFLAGGTDTQY

V: TRBV5-1
J: TRBJ2-3
length: 13
CDR3: ASSLERGPTDTQY

V: TRBV4-1
J: TRBJ2-1
length: 17
CDR3: ASSQQGGLAGGHSNEQF

V: TRBV4-1
J: TRBJ2-1
length: 12
CDR3: ASSQDLAGNEQF

V: TRBV25-1
J: TRBJ2-1
length: 12
CDR3: ASRSSGGYNEQF

V: TRBV11-2
J: TRBJ1-4
length: 12
CDR3: ASSLGRTNEKLF

V: TRBV27
J: TRBJ1-2
length: 11
CDR3: ASSFGGLWGYT

V: TRBV27
J: TRBJ2-5
length: 14
CDR3: ASSLSGRETPETQY

V: TRBV9
J: TRBJ2-7
length: 12
CDR3: ASSVEGSGTVQY

V: TRBV9
J: TRBJ2-5
length: 14
CDR3: ASSVSDRGIWETQY